One and the same sample provided the 15 T cell receptor beta chains below, sequenced in a study of siplizumab effects on memory and regulatory T cells. Sequencing used immunoSEQ multiplex PCR; TCRdb keeps in-frame clones, though not all of them. This sample carries some 110,000 clones, roughly 91% of them seen once, and the ten largest clones take more than 0.3%. Material for sequencing was CD4+ T cells sorted from blood. The receptors were sampled from a human donor in good health.

The DNA of the CDR3 is TGTGCCAGCAGCTCACAAGCTAGCGGGAGCTCCTACGAGCAGTACTTC. Residues: CASSSQASGSSYEQYF. The chain carries TRBV9 and TRBJ2-7; 10 nucleotides match TRBD2. Germline CDR1 reads SGDLS; CDR2 reads YYNGEE. V lost 4 bases, J lost 0 bases, and 7 bases stayed unmatched. The CDR3 extends over 16 amino acids.

The chain couples TRBV2 to TRBJ1-5, with D unresolved. V shed 7 bases and J shed 1 base, with 5 bases lying between them. The CDR3 is 12 residues long. Germline V gives CDR1 SNHLY, CDR2 FYNNEI. The CDR3 spells CASKDSNQPQHF. The CDR3 region has the DNA TGTGCCAGCAAGGACAGCAATCAGCCCCAGCATTTT.

V is TRBV5-1 and J is TRBJ1-5, with D unresolved. This CDR3 contains 15 residues. V was cut by 0 bases and J by 5 bases, with 12 bases left in between. Germline assignment: CDR1 SGHRS and CDR2 YFSETQ. In DNA form, the CDR3 reads TGCGCCAGCAGCTTGGGCCTCTCAGGAGATCAGCCCCAGCATTTT. This gives the protein CASSLGLSGDQPQHF.

The V call is TRBV15, the J call TRBJ1-1; D is ambiguous. Per the germline V gene, CDR1 is LNHNV and CDR2 is YYDKDF (reference sequence). The CDR3 contains 14 residues. The germline V and J ends were trimmed by 1 base and 5 bases, with 11 bases remaining between them. The CDR3 protein is CATSRVVTVTEAFF. CDR3 nucleotide sequence: TGTGCCACCAGCAGAGTTGTCACAGTAACTGAAGCTTTCTTT.

V usage is TRBV19 and J usage is TRBJ1-5; the match to TRBD1 covers 10 bases. This CDR3 is built from 15 residues. J gave up 0 bases and V 6 bases, and 2 bases lay outside the gene matches. Germline CDR1 is LNHDA and CDR2 is SQIVND (reference sequence). CDR3 DNA: TGTGCCAGTAGGGACAGGGGGTATAGCAATCAGCCCCAGCATTTT. Translated, it gives CASRDRGYSNQPQHF.

The gene calls are TRBV11-2 and TRBJ1-2; 9 positions agree with TRBD1. This CDR3 contains 15 residues. The germline gives CDR1 SGHAT, CDR2 FQNNGV. V shed 1 base and J 5 bases; nucleotides not matched to a gene: 5. CDR3 loop: CASSLVGGQGYGYTF. The CDR3 DNA reads as TGTGCCAGCAGCTTAGTGGGTGGACAGGGGTATGGCTACACCTTC.

The chain joins TRBV11-2 to TRBJ2-7; tentatively, D is TRBD1 (7 bases). Trimming pared 5 bases from V and 7 bases from J, leaving 18 bases between. In germline, CDR1 is SGHAT, CDR2 FQNNGV. The CDR3 is made up of 14 amino acids. CDR3 in amino acids: CASSRGGRGREQYF. CDR3 nucleotide sequence: TGTGCCAGCAGCCGGGGTGGCAGGGGGAGGGAGCAGTACTTC.

The count of this clone is one. This chain uses TRBV4-1 with TRBJ1-5, with D perhaps TRBD1 (6 bases). V lost 3 bases and J lost 1, with 13 bases in between. Germline V lookup: CDR1 MGHRA, CDR2 YSYEKL. CDR3 size: 16 residues. Written as DNA, the CDR3 is TGCGCCAGCAGCCAGGCCCACAGGGTCAGCAATCAGCCCCAGCATTTT. It specifies CASSQAHRVSNQPQHF.

The CDR3 sequence: CASSLGGGTNTEAFF. For the CDR3, the DNA is TGCGCCAGCAGCTTGGGGGGAGGGACGAACACTGAAGCTTTCTTT. This chain uses TRBV5-1 with TRBJ1-1; weak D call: TRBD1 (5 bases). Deletions cut 0 bases from V and 1 base from J, with 10 bases between. CDR1 and CDR2 from the germline V gene are SGHRS and YFSETQ. The CDR3 contains 15 residues.

CDR3 bases: TGTGCCAGCAGCGTCACGACTAGCGGGAGTGCAGATACGCAGTATTTT. Protein product: CASSVTTSGSADTQYF. The chain carries TRBV9 and TRBJ2-3; 12 nucleotides align to TRBD2. Germline CDR1 is SGDLS and CDR2 is YYNGEE. CDR3 size: 16 residues. Trimming removed 2 bases from V and 4 bases from J; junction bases left unmatched: 5. The variable domain in full, with the rest retrieved from reference TRBV9 and TRBJ2-3, is DSGVTQTPKHLITATGQRVTLRCSPRSGDLSVYWYQQSLDQGLQFLIQYYNGEERAKGNILERFSAQQFPDLHSELNLSSLELGDSALYFCASSVTTSGSADTQYFGPGTRLTVL.

J is TRBJ1-1 and V is TRBV27, with D possibly being TRBD1 (5 bases). In germline, CDR1 is MNHEY, CDR2 SMNVEV (reference sequence). Trimming removed 7 bases from V and 4 bases from J, with 13 bases in between. The length of the CDR3 is 13 residues. The CDR3 DNA reads as TGTGCCAGCACCCGGGGCCTGGGCACTGAAGCTTTCTTT. As protein: CASTRGLGTEAFF.

The rearrangement uses TRBV5-8 and TRBJ2-7, with 14 bases fitting TRBD2. In germline, CDR1 is SGHTS, CDR2 YDEGEE. CDR3 length: 17 residues. V lost 2 bases to trimming and J lost 5 bases; unmatched junction nucleotides: 9. The CDR3 DNA follows: TGTGCCAGCAGCTTTGTTGGGACTAGCGGGAGTTTTAACGAGCAGTACTTC. It yields the protein CASSFVGTSGSFNEQYF. The entire variable domain, with the rest obtained from reference TRBV5-8 and TRBJ2-7, is as follows: EAGVTQSPTHLIKTRGQQATLRCSPISGHTSVYWYQQALGLGLQFLLWYDEGEERNRGNFPPRFSGRQFPNYSSELNVNALELEDSALYLCASSFVGTSGSFNEQYFGPGTRLTVT.

The chain is built from TRBV4-1 and TRBJ2-5, with D possibly being TRBD1 (6 bases). This CDR3 is built from 15 residues. The ends were cut back, 4 bases at V and 4 bases at J, with 16 bases in the middle. Germline V CDR1 and CDR2: MGHRA, YSYEKL. The CDR3 spells CASSLNTGNGETQYF. In DNA form, the CDR3 reads TGCGCCAGCAGCCTTAACACAGGGAACGGAGAGACCCAGTACTTC.

The chain carries TRBV7-9 and TRBJ2-7; 11 bases match TRBD2. This CDR3 has 16 residues. Germline V gene data show CDR1 as SEHNR and CDR2 as FQNEAQ (reference sequence). After removal of 5 bases from V and 6 bases from J, the junction contained 12 bases not matched to a gene. CDR3 region: CASSLLSLAGGGEQYF. The CDR3 DNA sequence: TGTGCCAGCAGCCTGCTATCGCTAGCGGGAGGTGGCGAGCAGTACTTC.

The genes are TRBV7-2 and TRBJ2-7; D uncertain. This CDR3 spans 13 amino acids. Per the germline V gene, CDR1 is SGHTA and CDR2 is FQGNSA. V was pared by 6 bases and J by 6 bases, with 15 bases between. The chain's CDR3 is CASRLGGIGEQYF. Here the CDR3 DNA reads TGTGCCAGCAGACTGGGCGGTATAGGCGAGCAGTACTTC.